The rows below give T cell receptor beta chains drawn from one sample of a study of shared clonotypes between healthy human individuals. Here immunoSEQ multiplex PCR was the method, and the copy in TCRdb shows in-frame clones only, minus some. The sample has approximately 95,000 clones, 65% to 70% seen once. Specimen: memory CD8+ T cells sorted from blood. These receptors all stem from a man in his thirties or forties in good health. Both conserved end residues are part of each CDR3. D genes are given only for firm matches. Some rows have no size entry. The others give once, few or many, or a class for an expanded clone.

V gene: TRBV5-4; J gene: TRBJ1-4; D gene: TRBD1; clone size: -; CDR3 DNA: TGTGCCAGCAGCTTAGGGGGCAGGCCCCAAGAATTGTTTTTT; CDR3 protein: CASSLGGRPQELFF
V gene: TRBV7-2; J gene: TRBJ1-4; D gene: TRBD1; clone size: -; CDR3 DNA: TGTGCCAGCAGCTTAGGGACAGGGAGTTGGGAAAAACTGTTTTTT; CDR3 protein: CASSLGTGSWEKLFF
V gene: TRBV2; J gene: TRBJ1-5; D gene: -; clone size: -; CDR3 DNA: TGTGCCAGCAGTGAAGCGAAGGGATGGCGCAATCAGCCCCAGCATTTT; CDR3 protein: CASSEAKGWRNQPQHF
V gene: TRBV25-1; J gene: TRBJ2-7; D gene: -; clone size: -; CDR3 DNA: TGTGCCAGCAGTTATCCCACCGGGACACGCTCCTACGAGCAGTACTTC; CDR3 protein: CASSYPTGTRSYEQYF
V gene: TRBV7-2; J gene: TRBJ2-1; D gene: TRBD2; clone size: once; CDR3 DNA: TGTGCCAGCACGTTGACTAGCGATTACAATGAGCAGTTCTTC; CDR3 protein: CASTLTSDYNEQFF
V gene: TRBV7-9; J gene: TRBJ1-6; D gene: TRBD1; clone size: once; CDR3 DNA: TGTGCCAGCAGCCCTCCGGGACAGGCCCACGGGTGGTCCCTCCACTTT; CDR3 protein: CASSPPGQAHGWSLHF
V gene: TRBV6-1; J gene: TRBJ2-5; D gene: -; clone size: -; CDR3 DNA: TGTGCCAGCAACTTAAGCGGGCCCCAAGAGACCCAGTACTTC; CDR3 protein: CASNLSGPQETQYF
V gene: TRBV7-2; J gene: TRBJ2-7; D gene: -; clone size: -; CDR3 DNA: TGTGCCAGCAGCTCAAGACCCGAGGGGGAGCAGTACTTC; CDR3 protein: CASSSRPEGEQYF
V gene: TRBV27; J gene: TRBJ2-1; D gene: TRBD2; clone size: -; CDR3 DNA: TGTGCCAGCAGTGGACTAGCGGGAGAGGTTGAGCAGTTCTTC; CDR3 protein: CASSGLAGEVEQFF
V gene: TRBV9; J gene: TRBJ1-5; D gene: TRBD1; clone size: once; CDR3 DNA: TGTGCCAGCAGCCTCCAGGGGGGACAGCCCCAGCATTTT; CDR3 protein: CASSLQGGQPQHF
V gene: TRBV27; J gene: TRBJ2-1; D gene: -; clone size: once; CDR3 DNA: TGTGCCAGCAGTCCGGCCTACAATGAGCAGTTCTTC; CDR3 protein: CASSPAYNEQFF
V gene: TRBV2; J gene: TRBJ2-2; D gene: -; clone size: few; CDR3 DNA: TGTGCCAGCAGTGGAGCCGGGACTGTCTACACCGGGGAGCTGTTTTTT; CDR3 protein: CASSGAGTVYTGELFF
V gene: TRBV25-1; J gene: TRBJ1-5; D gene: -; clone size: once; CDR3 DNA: TGTGCCAGCAGTGCGAGCGGGAGCTATAGCAATCAGCCCCAGCATTTT; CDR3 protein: CASSASGSYSNQPQHF
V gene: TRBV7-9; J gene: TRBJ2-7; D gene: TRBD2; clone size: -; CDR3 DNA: TGTGCCAGCAGCCCCGTGCTAGCGGGAAGGGGCGAGCAGTACTTC; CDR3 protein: CASSPVLAGRGEQYF
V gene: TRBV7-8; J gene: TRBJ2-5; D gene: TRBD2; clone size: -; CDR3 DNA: TGTGCCAGCAGCTTATTAGCGGGAGTGGTTGGTGAGACCCAGTACTTC; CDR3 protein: CASSLLAGVVGETQYF
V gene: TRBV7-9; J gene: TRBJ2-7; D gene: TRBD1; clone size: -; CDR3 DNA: TGTGCCAGATCACGGACAGGGGGCGCCGAGCAGTACTTC; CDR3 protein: CARSRTGGAEQYF
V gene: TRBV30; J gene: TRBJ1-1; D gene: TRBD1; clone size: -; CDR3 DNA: TGTGCCTGGAGTTTTCTCGGGACAGGGGTTTCTGAAGCTTTCTTT; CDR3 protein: CAWSFLGTGVSEAFF
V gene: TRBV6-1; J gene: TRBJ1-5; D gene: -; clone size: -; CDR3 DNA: TGTGCCAGCAGTGAAAGGGAGAGCGCGGGGCTGACTTTGGCCTGGGGCAATCAGCCCCAGCATTTT; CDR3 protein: CASSERESAGLTLAWGNQPQHF
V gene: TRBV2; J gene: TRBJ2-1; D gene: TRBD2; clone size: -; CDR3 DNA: TGTGCCAGCAGTGAAGGGGGACTAGCGGCTTACAATGAGCAGTTCTTC; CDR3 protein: CASSEGGLAAYNEQFF
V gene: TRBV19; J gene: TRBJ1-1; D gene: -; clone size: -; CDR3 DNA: TGTGCCAGTAGTTCCAACCGGAGGACTGAAGCTTTCTTT; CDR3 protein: CASSSNRRTEAFF
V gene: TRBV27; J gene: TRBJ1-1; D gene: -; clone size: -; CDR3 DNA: TGTGCCAGCAGTTTTAGCGGCGTGAACACTGAAGCTTTCTTT; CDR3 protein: CASSFSGVNTEAFF
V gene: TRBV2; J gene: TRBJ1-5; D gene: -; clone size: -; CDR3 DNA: TGTGCCAGCAGTTTGGACAGATCGAGCAATCAGCCCCAGCATTTT; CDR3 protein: CASSLDRSSNQPQHF